This entry lists 30 T cell receptor beta chains sequenced from one sample in a study of beta chain features in type 1 diabetes. Reverse transcribing all isolated RNA meant expressed TCRB transcripts were sequenced. Profiled with immunoSEQ multiplex PCR; TCRdb holds only in-frame clones, not every one. The sample yields 450,000 to 550,000 clones, about 32% seen once. Sequenced sample: naive CD4+ T cells from blood. The receptors originated from a young man in good health.

Details on this clone: The same CDR3 can be traced to other DNA sequences in this sample. The rearrangement uses TRBV13 and TRBJ2-3, with unresolved D. This CDR3 has 14 amino acids. V was clipped by 0 bases and J by 0 bases, with 4 bases between them. Germline CDR1 reads PRHDT; CDR2 reads FYEKMQ (reference sequence). The CDR3 spells CASSLGPSTDTQYF. In nucleotides, the CDR3 is TGTGCCAGCAGCTTAGGCCCCAGCACAGATACGCAGTATTTT.

Comments on this clone: The same CDR3 is also encoded by other DNA sequences in this sample. The chain joins TRBV7-6 to TRBJ2-3, with D hard to call. The germline V and J ends were trimmed by 0 bases and 0 bases, with 4 bases remaining between them. Per germline, CDR1 SGHVS and CDR2 FNYEAQ. The CDR3 runs to 14 residues. The CDR3 DNA follows: TGTGCCAGCAGCTTAGCGGCCAGCACAGATACGCAGTATTTT. It yields the protein CASSLAASTDTQYF.

The genes are TRBV30 and TRBJ2-1; 7 positions agree with TRBD2. The V gene end was trimmed by 2 bases and the J gene end by 4 bases; junction bases not matched to a gene: 11. Germline values: CDR1 GTSNPN, CDR2 SVGIG (reference sequence). The CDR3 extends over 16 amino acids. CDR3 nucleotide sequence: TGTGCCTGGAGTTTTAGGGACGGGAGGAGTTACAATGAGCAGTTCTTC. Protein sequence: CAWSFRDGRSYNEQFF. The variable domain in full, completed from reference TRBV30 and TRBJ2-1, reads SQTIHQWPATLVQPVGSPLSLECTVEGTSNPNLYWYRQAAGRGLQLLFYSVGIGQISSEVPQNLSASRPQDRQFILSSKKLLLSDSGFYLCAWSFRDGRSYNEQFFGPGTRLTVL.

The genes are TRBV7-2 and TRBJ2-5, with D possibly matching TRBD2 (6 bases). Between the trimmed V and J ends, which lost 5 bases and 6 bases, there was a span of 16 bases. This CDR3 has 14 residues. Germline V gene lookup returns CDR1 SGHTA and CDR2 FQGNSA. The CDR3 loop is CASSRDPGRQTQYF. The DNA for the CDR3 is TGTGCCAGCAGCCGGGACCCGGGGAGGCAGACCCAGTACTTC.

This clone has a handful of counts. The gene calls are TRBV15 and TRBJ1-1, with D uncertain. Between the trimmed V and J ends, which lost 4 bases and 2 bases, there was a span of 8 bases. The germline gives CDR1 LNHNV, CDR2 YYDKDF (reference sequence). The CDR3 runs to 13 residues. CDR3 amino acids: CATSKRRNTEAFF. For the CDR3, the DNA is TGTGCCACCAGCAAACGTCGAAACACTGAAGCTTTCTTT.

The chain has TRBV21-1 and TRBJ2-5; TRBD1, the table's D call, lacks a check against the DNA. TRBV21-1 is reported as a pseudogene. The CDR3 length is 13 residues. Here the CDR3 reads CASSQGVGETQYF. CDR3 bases: TGTGCCAGCAGCCAGGGTGTCGGAGAGACCCAGTACTTC.

V gene TRBV7-2 combines with J gene TRBJ2-7; TRBD1 might be the D (6 bases). The CDR3 is 11 residues long. V was trimmed by 2 bases and J by 12 bases, leaving 11 bases between them. Germline V gene lookup returns CDR1 SGHTA and CDR2 FQGNSA. CDR3 nucleotide sequence: TGTGCCAGCAGCTTACGGCAGGGGATGTACTTC. Protein sequence: CASSLRQGMYF.

This clone turned up a few times. This chain links TRBV9 with TRBJ2-7; no definite D call. This CDR3 region has 14 residues. Per germline, CDR1 SGDLS and CDR2 YYNGEE. Trimming pared 1 base from V and 2 bases from J, leaving 10 bases between. CDR3 region: CASSVSLAAYEQYF. CDR3 in DNA: TGTGCCAGCAGCGTAAGTCTGGCAGCCTACGAGCAGTACTTC.

This clone has a handful of counts. V gene TRBV30 combines with J gene TRBJ2-1; the D gene is possibly TRBD2 (6 bases). There are 13 residues in the CDR3. Germline lookup yields CDR1 GTSNPN and CDR2 SVGIG (reference sequence). The germline V and J ends were trimmed by 2 bases and 9 bases, with 14 bases remaining between them. The CDR3 reads CAWSRDRGGEQFF. The DNA of the CDR3 is TGTGCCTGGAGTAGGGACCGGGGAGGTGAGCAGTTCTTC.

V is TRBV11-2 and J is TRBJ2-1; TRBD2 might be the D (6 bases). The CDR3 spans 15 residues. Trimming took off 3 bases at V and 6 bases at J, with 15 bases between the two ends. The germline V gene encodes CDR1 SGHAT and CDR2 FQNNGV. Here the CDR3 reads CASSFGVAVANEQFF. As DNA, the CDR3 is TGTGCCAGCAGCTTCGGGGTAGCGGTTGCCAATGAGCAGTTCTTC.

The rearrangement uses TRBV15 and TRBJ2-7, with D unclear. Germline values: CDR1 LNHNV, CDR2 YYDKDF (reference sequence). The CDR3 is 15 amino acids. V was clipped by 1 base and J by 0 bases, with 10 bases between them. CDR3 DNA: TGTGCCACCAGCAGAGGAGGCACGAGCTCCTACGAGCAGTACTTC. It yields the protein CATSRGGTSSYEQYF. The full variable domain, its missing parts supplied by reference TRBV15 and TRBJ2-7, is DAMVIQNPRYQVTQFGKPVTLSCSQTLNHNVMYWYQQKSSQAPKLLFHYYDKDFNNEADTPDNFQSRRPNTSFCFLDIRSPGLGDTAMYLCATSRGGTSSYEQYFGPGTRLTVT.

V usage is TRBV7-2 and J usage is TRBJ2-1; TRBD2 matches at 7 bases. The V gene end was trimmed by 2 bases and the J gene end by 4 bases; junction bases not matched to a gene: 8. The germline V gene encodes CDR1 SGHTA and CDR2 FQGNSA. CDR3 length: 16 residues. In nucleotides, the CDR3 is TGTGCCAGCAGCTTATTTGCGGGGGAGCCTTACAATGAGCAGTTCTTC. It translates to CASSLFAGEPYNEQFF.

The V and J genes are TRBV4-1 and TRBJ2-1; TRBD2 matches 11 bases. Germline CDR1 MGHRA, CDR2 YSYEKL. V gave up 3 bases and J gave up 3 bases; unmatched junction bases: 1. The CDR3 covers 15 residues. In nucleotides, the CDR3 is TGCGCCAGCAGCCATCTAGCGGGAGGCTACAATGAGCAGTTCTTC. Protein: CASSHLAGGYNEQFF.

The CDR3 sequence: CAWRPPGDPYNEQFF. CDR3 coding DNA: TGTGCCTGGAGACCCCCGGGGGACCCCTACAATGAGCAGTTCTTC. This rearrangement joins TRBV30 to TRBJ2-1; a weak D match, TRBD2 (6 bases). The length of the CDR3 is 15 residues. V was trimmed by 3 bases and J by 2 bases, leaving 14 bases between them. The germline V gene encodes CDR1 GTSNPN and CDR2 SVGIG (reference sequence).

The sample holds a few counts of this clone. The J gene is TRBJ2-5, the V gene TRBV29-1; TRBD2 matches at 10 bases. The J call could be wrong; TRBJ2-7 is a better fit for the DNA end. The CDR3 sequence is 13 residues long. Germline V CDR1 and CDR2: SQVTM, ANQGSEA. The CDR3 coding sequence is TGCAGCGTTGCACTAGCGGGAAACTACGAGCAGTACTTC. Amino acids: CSVALAGNYEQYF.

The chain employs TRBV29-1 and TRBJ2-5; TRBD2 aligns across 12 bases. Germline CDR1 SQVTM, CDR2 ANQGSEA. With 6 bases clipped from V and 5 bases from J, the junction kept 7 bases outside the gene matches. The CDR3 runs 14 residues. In DNA, the CDR3 is TGCAGCGTGCGACTAGCGGGAGCGCAGGAGACCCAGTACTTC. This sequence encodes CSVRLAGAQETQYF. Using reference TRBV29-1 and TRBJ2-5 for the parts outside the CDR3, the full variable domain is SAVISQKPSRDICQRGTSLTIQCQVDSQVTMMFWYRQQPGQSLTLIATANQGSEATYESGFVIDKFPISRPNLTFSTLTVSNMSPEDSSIYLCSVRLAGAQETQYFGPGTRLLVL.

A few counts support this clone. The chain carries TRBV6-5 and TRBJ2-2; TRBD1 matches 7 bases. J was trimmed by 1 base and V by 2 bases; bases with no gene match: 4. Germline lookup yields CDR1 MNHEY and CDR2 SVGAGI. This CDR3 is 16 amino acids long. The CDR3 sequence: CASSYGTALNTGELFF. For the CDR3, the DNA is TGTGCCAGCAGTTACGGGACAGCCTTGAACACCGGGGAGCTGTTTTTT.

The V gene is TRBV30, the J gene TRBJ2-7; 13 nucleotides line up with TRBD2. Trimming took 3 bases from V and 5 from J; bases not matched to a gene: 4. Germline assignment: CDR1 GTSNPN and CDR2 SVGIG (reference sequence). This CDR3 region has 14 residues. Here the CDR3 reads CAWSKGLAGDEQYF. DNA of the CDR3: TGTGCCTGGAGCAAAGGACTAGCGGGAGACGAGCAGTACTTC.

This clone was detected only a few times. J is TRBJ2-5 and V is TRBV9; a possible D gene is TRBD2 (5 bases). This CDR3 comprises 13 residues. CDR1 and CDR2 (germline): SGDLS, YYNGEE. V was clipped by 2 bases and J by 4 bases, with 9 bases between them. The CDR3 loop is CASSVDYRETQYF. CDR3 in DNA: TGTGCCAGCAGCGTCGACTACCGAGAGACCCAGTACTTC.

This chain uses TRBV7-2 with TRBJ2-1, with D possibly being TRBD1 or TRBD2 (5 bases each). Germline CDR1 and CDR2: SGHTA and FQGNSA. The CDR3 is 12 residues long. V lost 4 bases and J lost 10, with 11 bases in between. The CDR3 region is CASSSGTPEQFF. The CDR3 DNA reads TGTGCCAGCAGCTCCGGGACCCCCGAGCAGTTCTTC.

The genes are TRBV11-2 and TRBJ2-5; 7 bases match TRBD2. CDR1 SGHAT and CDR2 FQNNGV come from the germline V gene. Trimming cost V 3 bases and J 1 base; bases outside gene matches: 2. There are 14 residues in the CDR3. This CDR3 reads CASSFGLVQETQYF. The CDR3 bases are TGTGCCAGCAGCTTCGGACTAGTCCAAGAGACCCAGTACTTC.

This chain joins TRBV30 and TRBJ2-5; the match to TRBD1 covers 8 bases. V dropped 8 bases and J dropped 5; count of bases not matched to a gene: 10. This CDR3 has 13 amino acids. Germline V lookup: CDR1 GTSNPN, CDR2 SVGIG (reference sequence). The CDR3 DNA follows: TGTGCCGGGGCGGCAGGGGGCGTGGAGACCCAGTACTTC. It is translated as CAGAAGGVETQYF.

The V call is TRBV29-1, the J call TRBJ2-5; a weak D match, TRBD2 (6 bases). There are 13 residues in the CDR3. Per the germline V gene, CDR1 is SQVTM and CDR2 is ANQGSEA. Trimming took 5 bases from V and 4 from J, leaving 14 bases between them. The CDR3 protein is CSVSRQEGETQYF. The CDR3 nucleotides are TGCAGCGTTTCGCGGCAGGAGGGAGAGACCCAGTACTTC. Full variable domain (remainder filled in from reference TRBV29-1 and TRBJ2-5): SAVISQKPSRDICQRGTSLTIQCQVDSQVTMMFWYRQQPGQSLTLIATANQGSEATYESGFVIDKFPISRPNLTFSTLTVSNMSPEDSSIYLCSVSRQEGETQYFGPGTRLLVL.

This clone was detected only a few times. The gene calls are TRBV21-1 and TRBJ2-5. TRBV21-1 counts as a pseudogene. There are 10 residues in the CDR3. CDR3 amino acids: CASSIWAQYF. The CDR3 DNA reads as TGTGCCAGCAGCATTTGGGCCCAGTACTTC.

V and J are TRBV6-5 and TRBJ1-3, with a possible D match to TRBD1 (5 bases). Per germline, CDR1 MNHEY and CDR2 SVGAGI. Trimming shortened V by 0 bases and J by 0 bases, and 9 bases separated the two germline ends. This CDR3 is built from 16 residues. CDR3 sequence: CASSYSPGTSGNTIYF. The DNA of the CDR3 is TGTGCCAGCAGTTACTCTCCGGGGACCTCTGGAAACACCATATATTTT.

The chain is built from TRBV29-1 and TRBJ2-6, with TRBD1 identical over 8 bases. The junction had 5 bases not matched to a gene; V was cut back by 4 bases and J by 0 bases. Germline V CDR1 and CDR2: SQVTM, ANQGSEA. CDR3 length: 16 residues. The CDR3 region has the DNA TGCAGCGTTGGGGAAACAGGGGGCTCTGGGGCCAACGTCCTGACTTTC. This codes for CSVGETGGSGANVLTF. Combining the CDR3 with reference TRBV29-1 and TRBJ2-6 gives the whole variable domain SAVISQKPSRDICQRGTSLTIQCQVDSQVTMMFWYRQQPGQSLTLIATANQGSEATYESGFVIDKFPISRPNLTFSTLTVSNMSPEDSSIYLCSVGETGGSGANVLTFGAGSRLTVL.

The chain uses TRBV7-2 and TRBJ1-2, with D perhaps matching TRBD1 (5 bases). The germline V and J ends were trimmed by 5 bases and 2 bases, with 15 bases remaining between them. CDR1 is SGHTA, CDR2 FQGNSA, per germline. The CDR3 has 15 amino acids. Here the CDR3 reads CASSTKRTLNYGYTF. The CDR3 coding sequence is TGTGCCAGCAGCACCAAAAGGACATTGAACTATGGCTACACCTTC.

The chain has TRBV5-1 and TRBJ2-1, with TRBD1 matching 8 bases. Trimming cost V 4 bases and J 9 bases; bases outside gene matches: 12. The CDR3 sequence is 15 residues long. Germline V CDR1 and CDR2: SGHRS, YFSETQ. The CDR3, as DNA: TGCGCCAGCAGCGGCGGACAGGGCTTGCAGGGTGAGCAGTTCTTC. Translated: CASSGGQGLQGEQFF.

The V and J genes are TRBV25-1 and TRBJ2-2; D is possibly TRBD1 (6 bases). V was clipped by 7 bases and J by 4 bases, with 10 bases between them. Germline CDR1 and CDR2: MGHDK and SYGVNS. The CDR3 consists of 13 residues. CDR3 amino acids: CASTQGFTGELFF. CDR3 bases: TGTGCCAGCACTCAGGGGTTCACCGGGGAGCTGTTTTTT.

The chain is built from TRBV5-1 and TRBJ2-5; D could derive from TRBD1 or TRBD2 (5 bases each). V was cut by 0 bases and J by 2 bases, with 11 bases left in between. Germline V gene sequence: CDR1 SGHRS, CDR2 YFSETQ. There are 15 residues in the CDR3. The CDR3 loop is CASSLARDGQETQYF. Here the CDR3 DNA reads TGCGCCAGCAGCTTGGCCCGGGACGGACAAGAGACCCAGTACTTC.